This T cell receptor beta chain was documented in a study of T cell repertoires in cytomegalovirus infection. About the research overall: Indications came from public TCR beta signatures; they pointed to CMV infection and to a matching HLA type.

This clonotype appeared many times. Its antigen remains unidentified. TCRdb called the reads again in MiXCR, with one record for every CDR3 protein. The table includes around 800,000 distinct CDR3 sequences, roughly 33% detected once. Germline loops: CDR1 MNHEY, CDR2 SVGAGI. CDR3 length: 17 amino acids. V was clipped by 2 bases and J by 5 bases; unmatched bases: 14. Findings and limits, study-wide: CMV-specific HLA-C-restricted TCR beta clonotypes dominated the ex vivo response.

The rearrangement uses TRBV6-5 and TRBJ2-5; 7 bases line up with TRBD1. This TCR was sampled from a human donor in good health (CMV status not recorded). Some clones in this sample may be carry-over from other donors' samples. The source was cultured CD8+ T cells from PBMCs, collected from culture after CMV antigen stimulation. This CDR3 reads CASSYHIQGLPEETQYF. The CDR3 nucleotides are TGTGCCAGCAGTTACCATATACAGGGGTTGCCGGAGGAGACCCAGTACTTC.